Shown below are 8 T cell receptor beta chains from a single sample sequenced in a study of cytomegalovirus exposure and HLA in healthy donors. Researchers ran the PCR with 60 Vbeta and 13 Jbeta primers. Sequencing was performed with immunoSEQ multiplex PCR; in TCRdb, only in-frame clones are kept and a portion is missing. The data show under 110,000 clones, with about three quarters seen just once and roughly 6.5% held by the top ten. Material: PBMCs. The receptors here all came from a woman aged 50 to 60 in good health and CMV-seropositive.

The genes are TRBV28 and TRBJ2-7, with 12 bases lining up with TRBD2. The CDR3 is made up of 14 amino acids. Per the germline V gene, CDR1 is MDHEN and CDR2 is SYDVKM. The V gene end was trimmed by 4 bases and the J gene end by 9 bases; junction bases not matched to a gene: 7. CDR3 DNA sequence: TGTGCCAGCAGTTCTAGCGGGGGGGCCGTTGCGCAGTACTTC. This gives the protein CASSSSGGAVAQYF.

The V gene is TRBV7-2, the J gene TRBJ2-4; no firm D call. Trimming stripped 1 base from V and 0 bases from J, with 4 bases between. The germline gives CDR1 SGHTA, CDR2 FQGNSA. The CDR3 is made up of 14 amino acids. CDR3 sequence (DNA): TGTGCCAGCAGCTTAGGACTAGCCAAAAACATTCAGTACTTC. Translation: CASSLGLAKNIQYF.

V and J are TRBV5-1 and TRBJ1-6; D might be TRBD1 (5 bases). The germline V and J ends were trimmed by 2 bases and 0 bases, with 9 bases remaining between them. Germline V gene lookup returns CDR1 SGHRS and CDR2 YFSETQ. This CDR3 has 16 amino acids. The CDR3, as DNA: TGCGCCAGCAGCTTCAGTGACAGCTCCTATAATTCACCCCTCCACTTT. It encodes CASSFSDSSYNSPLHF.

Only a few counts were recorded for this clone. V gene TRBV28 combines with J gene TRBJ1-2; maybe TRBD1 (5 bases). V gave up 5 bases and J gave up 3 bases, with 10 bases separating them. The CDR3 consists of 13 residues. Germline V gene lookup returns CDR1 MDHEN and CDR2 SYDVKM. For the CDR3, the DNA is TGTGCCAGCAGTAGCGGGGACCACTATGGCTACACCTTC. Its protein is CASSSGDHYGYTF.

The chain has TRBV27 and TRBJ1-3; D is unclear. The CDR3 loop spans 13 amino acids. Germline V CDR1 and CDR2: MNHEY, SMNVEV (reference sequence). The ends were cut back, 5 bases at V and 1 base at J, with 6 bases in the middle. CDR3 DNA: TGTGCCAGCAGTCCACTATCTGGAAACACCATATATTTT. Protein sequence: CASSPLSGNTIYF.

This chain links TRBV9 with TRBJ2-7; TRBD2 matches 8 bases. The end of the DNA fits TRBJ2-5 better, so the J call may be wrong. The CDR3 sequence is 15 residues long. The V gene's germline CDR1 is SGDLS and CDR2 YYNGEE. The DNA for the CDR3 is TGTGCCAGCAGCGTAGCTTCGGGACTAGTAGGGACCCAGTACTTC. Its protein product is CASSVASGLVGTQYF.

This rearrangement joins TRBV14 to TRBJ1-1, with a tentative D call TRBD1 (6 bases). CDR1 and CDR2 from the germline V gene are SGHDN and FVKESK. The CDR3 runs 15 residues. V gave up 0 bases and J gave up 6 bases, with 14 bases separating them. CDR3 DNA: TGTGCCAGCAGCCAAGAGGGCAGGGGAGCGGCTGAAGCTTTCTTT. It codes for CASSQEGRGAAEAFF. The whole variable domain, remainder taken from reference TRBV14 and TRBJ1-1, is EAGVTQFPSHSVIEKGQTVTLRCDPISGHDNLYWYRRVMGKEIKFLLHFVKESKQDESGMPNNRFLAERTGGTYSTLKVQPAELEDSGVYFCASSQEGRGAAEAFFGQGTRLTVV.

The chain carries TRBV15 and TRBJ2-5; D gene uncertain. This CDR3 comprises 15 residues. Trimming stripped 0 bases from V and 1 base from J, with 9 bases between. The germline V gene has CDR1 LNHNV and CDR2 YYDKDF (reference sequence). The CDR3 spells CATSRDRQAQETQYF. CDR3 nucleotides: TGTGCCACCAGCAGAGATCGTCAGGCCCAAGAGACCCAGTACTTC.